The text below deals with one TCR beta chain. PCR primers comprised 60 Vbeta and 13 Jbeta primers. Assay used: immunoSEQ multiplex PCR; TCRdb lists only in-frame clones, some missing. The data contain approximately 190,000 clones, roughly four fifths of them seen just once; the ten biggest clones take up around 3.6%. The sample is drawn from a study of cytomegalovirus exposure and HLA in healthy donors. Looked up from germline, CDR1 is SGHAT and CDR2 is FQNNGV. Trimming removed 4 bases from V and 5 bases from J, with 17 bases in between. The CDR3 has 15 residues. The rearrangement uses TRBV11-2 and TRBJ2-5; a weak D match, TRBD2 (6 bases). The TCR comes from a man in his forties or fifties in good health and CMV-seropositive. The sequencing input was PBMCs. The CDR3 DNA reads as TGTGCCAGCAGCTGGGGGGAGTCGGGCTGGGAGACCCAGTACTTC. This translates into CASSWGESGWETQYF.